The 30 T cell receptor beta chains in this list originate from one sample, sequenced in a study of spatial heterogeneity in lung cancer. TCRdb reprocessed the 5' RACE reads with MiXCR, giving one entry per CDR3 protein. In the table there are fewer than 20,000 distinct CDR3 sequences, 20% to 25% of which are singletons. As to time point: sample taken at primary tumor resection. Unsorted whole RNA samples from tumor, nontumor lung or frozen PBMC were sequenced. The sequenced sample was PBMCs, obtained at surgery. Every receptor here comes from a female donor with early-stage non-small cell lung cancer.

In its sample, this clonotype was seen a few times. The chain has TRBV6-2 or TRBV6-3 and TRBJ1-5; a weak D match, TRBD1 (5 bases). V gave up 4 bases and J gave up 3 bases, with 10 bases separating them. Germline loops: CDR1 MNHEY, CDR2 SVGEGT. This CDR3 is 14 amino acids long. CDR3 DNA: TGTGCCAGCAGTTTATGGGGGATCAATCAGCCCCAGCATTTT. This translates into CASSLWGINQPQHF.

This clonotype was picked up many times. The genes are TRBV7-9 and TRBJ2-1; D gene uncertain. Germline V gene lookup returns CDR1 SEHNR and CDR2 FQNEAQ (reference sequence). V lost 4 bases and J 6 bases, leaving 4 bases between the germline ends. This CDR3 is 11 amino acids long. CDR3 amino acids: CASSSANEQFF. The DNA of the CDR3 is TGTGCCAGCAGCTCAGCCAATGAGCAGTTCTTC.

This clonotype was observed at least ten times. The rearrangement uses TRBV7-8 and TRBJ2-1, with TRBD2 as a possible D gene (6 bases). Trimming shortened V by 2 bases and J by 10 bases, and 12 bases separated the two germline ends. CDR1 SGHVS and CDR2 FQNEAQ come from the germline V gene. The CDR3 extends over 13 amino acids. CDR3: CASSLRRGDEQFF. The CDR3 bases are TGTGCCAGCAGCTTACGACGCGGGGACGAGCAGTTCTTC. Together with reference TRBV7-8 and TRBJ2-1, the CDR3 gives the full variable domain: GAGVSQSPRYKVAKRGQDVALRCDPISGHVSLFWYQQALGQGPEFLTYFQNEAQLDKSGLPSDRFFAERPEGSVSTLKIQRTQQEDSAVYLCASSLRRGDEQFFGPGTRLTVL.

Ten or more counts support this clonotype. The chain uses TRBV7-2 and TRBJ2-4, with D possibly TRBD1 on 6 matching bases. The V gene's germline CDR1 is SGHTA and CDR2 FQGNSA. The ends were cut back, 5 bases at V and 0 bases at J, with 11 bases in the middle. This CDR3 contains 15 residues. The CDR3, as DNA: TGTGCCAGCAGCCCCCGGACAGTAGCCAAAAACATTCAGTACTTC. Translation gives CASSPRTVAKNIQYF.

The sample holds many counts of this clonotype. This chain connects TRBV29-1 to TRBJ2-7, with 9 bases that match TRBD1. This CDR3 has 18 residues. The J segment lost 3 bases and the V segment lost 4 bases, leaving 19 bases of the junction unmatched. Germline V gene data show CDR1 as SQVTM and CDR2 as ANQGSEA. CDR3 sequence reads: CSVAAPGTGIAGYYEQYF. The DNA for the CDR3 is TGCAGCGTTGCCGCTCCCGGGACAGGGATCGCCGGATACTACGAGCAGTACTTC.

The table lists this clonotype with a count of one. The J gene is TRBJ2-5, the V gene TRBV4-3; D may match TRBD1 or TRBD2 (6 bases each). The V and J ends lost 1 base and 5 bases respectively, with 23 bases between them. This CDR3 is 18 amino acids long. The germline CDR1 and CDR2 sequences are LGHNA and YSLEER. For the CDR3, the DNA is TGCGCCAGCAGCCAAGGAAGCAGGGGACCGTCCGGGGGTGAGACCCAGTACTTC. Protein sequence: CASSQGSRGPSGGETQYF.

This clonotype was seen only a few times. The genes are TRBV4-3 and TRBJ2-2; unclear D gene. V lost 0 bases to trimming and J lost 6 bases, with 5 bases between them. The CDR3 consists of 13 residues. CDR1 is LGHNA, CDR2 YSLEER, per germline. CDR3 nucleotide sequence: TGCGCCAGCAGCCAAGATCCGGCCGGGGAGCTGTTTTTT. It translates to CASSQDPAGELFF.

This clonotype appeared many times. The chain is built from TRBV12-5 and TRBJ2-5; TRBD1 aligns across 9 bases. The V and J ends lost 7 bases and 5 bases, in that order; junction bases with no gene match: 14. Per germline, CDR1 LGHNT and CDR2 FRNRAP. The CDR3 totals 16 residues. CDR3: CASANSFGTGMETQYF. CDR3 coding DNA: TGTGCTAGTGCCAACTCATTTGGGACAGGGATGGAGACCCAGTACTTC. Looking up the rest from reference TRBV12-5 and TRBJ2-5 gives the full variable domain: DARVTQTPRHKVTEMGQEVTMRCQPILGHNTVFWYRQTMMQGLELLAYFRNRAPLDDSGMPKDRFSAEMPDATLATLKIQPSEPRDSAVYFCASANSFGTGMETQYFGPGTRLLVL.

This clonotype was seen ten or more times. The chain uses TRBV19 and TRBJ2-3; 8 nucleotides match TRBD2. CDR1 and CDR2 from the germline V gene are LNHDA and SQIVND (reference sequence). This CDR3 spans 17 amino acids. Unmatched junction bases numbered 12, after V lost 3 bases and J lost 4 bases. Written as DNA, the CDR3 is TGTGCCAGTAGTATGGTTAGACTAGCGCTGGTTGCAGATACGCAGTATTTT. Amino acids: CASSMVRLALVADTQYF.

Turning to this clonotype: One junction end disagrees with the germline gene, perhaps due to a read error. The chain couples TRBV30 to TRBJ2-6; 9 bases are a match to TRBD1. The CDR3 totals 18 residues. Germline assignment: CDR1 GTSNPN and CDR2 SVGIG (reference sequence). The CDR3 region has the DNA TGTGCCTGGAGTGGGCCCGGGACAGGGTACTCTGGGGCCAACGTCCCGACTTTT. Its protein is CAWSGPGTGYSGANVPTF.

This clonotype is classed as medium-sized. The chain has TRBV2 and TRBJ1-5; no firm D call. CDR3 length: 15 residues. Trimming shortened V by 7 bases and J by 0 bases, and 13 bases separated the two germline ends. CDR1 SNHLY and CDR2 FYNNEI come from the germline V gene. CDR3: CASKAEDHSNQPQHF. The CDR3 nucleotides are TGTGCCAGCAAGGCGGAGGACCATAGCAATCAGCCCCAGCATTTT.

The sample holds a few counts of this clonotype. CDR3 bases: TGTGCCAGCAGCCTTAACAACGCCCGCAGGGTCGAGCAGTACTTC. Encoded protein: CASSLNNARRVEQYF. This chain uses TRBV7-2 with TRBJ2-7, with D possibly TRBD1 on 5 matching bases. Germline CDR1 SGHTA, CDR2 FQGNSA. V lost 5 bases to trimming and J lost 6 bases, with 20 bases between them. The length of the CDR3 is 15 residues.

J is TRBJ2-5 and V is TRBV27; D not resolved. Per germline, CDR1 MNHEY and CDR2 SMNVEV (reference sequence). Trimming shortened V by 6 bases and J by 7 bases, and 9 bases separated the two germline ends. The CDR3 has 11 amino acids. In DNA form, the CDR3 reads TGTGCCAGCAGGTACAGAGGGACCCAGTACTTC. Its protein product is CASRYRGTQYF.

This clonotype has a count of ten or more. The rearrangement joins TRBV7-2 to TRBJ2-3; a possible D gene is TRBD1 (5 bases). CDR3 size: 15 residues. Germline V lookup: CDR1 SGHTA, CDR2 FQGNSA. The V and J ends lost 1 base and 6 bases respectively, with 14 bases between them. CDR3 coding DNA: TGTGCCAGCAGCTTAGTCCAGGGAAGAGCCGATACGCAGTATTTT. Translating it yields CASSLVQGRADTQYF.

This sequence joins TRBV28 and TRBJ2-7; 7 bases line up with TRBD1. With V trimmed by 5 bases and J by 2 bases, 9 bases remained unmatched. The germline gives CDR1 MDHEN, CDR2 SYDVKM. The CDR3 spans 15 residues. The CDR3 bases are TGTGCCAGCAGTCCCACAGGGGTTCCCCCCTACGAGCAGTACGTC. It codes for CASSPTGVPPYEQYV.

As DNA, the CDR3 is TGTGCCAGCTCCTGGGGGAACACCGGGGAGCTGTTTTTT. Its translation: CASSWGNTGELFF. V usage is TRBV11-3 and J usage is TRBJ2-2; D remains ambiguous. Deletions cut 8 bases from V and 1 base from J, with 8 bases between. This CDR3 has 13 amino acids. The germline V gene encodes CDR1 SGHNT and CDR2 YENEEA.

By sample fraction, this clonotype is medium-sized. The chain is built from TRBV29-1 and TRBJ2-4; 8 nucleotides agree with TRBD2. Germline-derived CDR1 and CDR2 are SQVTM and ANQGSEA. The CDR3 is 17 residues long. The V segment lost 1 base and the J segment 0 bases; nucleotides outside the gene matches: 8. Here the CDR3 DNA reads TGCAGCGTTGAAGTCAGCGGGAGTATTCTAGCCAAAAACATTCAGTACTTC. It codes for CSVEVSGSILAKNIQYF.

This clonotype has ten or more counts. The CDR3 reads CASSQDGSGVLNEQFF. CDR3 bases: TGTGCCAGCAGCCAAGATGGGTCGGGAGTTCTCAATGAGCAGTTCTTC. The chain carries TRBV4-2 and TRBJ2-1, with D possibly TRBD2 on 6 matching bases. V lost 0 bases to trimming and J lost 6 bases, with 15 bases between them. This CDR3 is built from 16 residues. Germline CDR1 and CDR2: LGHNA and YNFKEQ.

The chain recombines TRBV10-3 with TRBJ2-3; D is unresolved. This CDR3 has 14 amino acids. Germline-derived CDR1 and CDR2 are ENHRY and SYGVKD. Trimming shortened V by 4 bases and J by 0 bases, and 8 bases separated the two germline ends. The CDR3 reads CAISGRDSTDTQYF. CDR3 in DNA: TGTGCCATCAGTGGTCGCGACAGCACAGATACGCAGTATTTT.

This chain links TRBV4-3 with TRBJ2-1; no firm D call. The ends were cut back, 0 bases at V and 11 bases at J, with 8 bases in the middle. Per germline, CDR1 LGHNA and CDR2 YSLEER. CDR3 size: 12 residues. CDR3 in DNA: TGCGCCAGCAGCCAAGATCGGGTCCAGCAGTTCTTC. Translating gives CASSQDRVQQFF.

The V and J genes are TRBV7-2 and TRBJ1-5, with D unresolved. The CDR3 is 15 residues long. V was pared by 0 bases and J by 0 bases, with 6 bases between. Germline V lookup: CDR1 SGHTA, CDR2 FQGNSA. The CDR3 DNA reads as TGTGCCAGCAGCTTAGCTACGGCTAGCAATCAGCCCCAGCATTTT. Its protein product is CASSLATASNQPQHF. Full variable domain (missing parts from reference TRBV7-2 and TRBJ1-5): GAGVSQSPSNKVTEKGKDVELRCDPISGHTALYWYRQSLGQGLEFLIYFQGNSAPDKSGLPSDRFSAERTGGSVSTLTIQRTQQEDSAVYLCASSLATASNQPQHFGDGTRLSIL.

This clonotype was detected ten times or more. V usage is TRBV4-3 and J usage is TRBJ1-3, with D hard to call. Per the germline V gene, CDR1 is LGHNA and CDR2 is YSLEER. The V and J ends lost 0 bases and 0 bases respectively, with 6 bases between them. This CDR3 has 15 residues. CDR3 sequence: CASSQDRSSGNTIYF. DNA for the CDR3: TGCGCCAGCAGCCAAGACAGGAGCTCTGGAAACACCATATATTTT.

This clonotype is classed as medium-sized (0.01 to 0.1%). The genes are TRBV20-1 and TRBJ1-5, with TRBD1 matching over 8 bases. V lost 5 bases, J lost 8 bases, and 8 bases stayed unmatched. The CDR3 covers 13 residues. Germline V gene data show CDR1 as DFQATT and CDR2 as SNEGSKA (reference sequence). CDR3 sequence reads: CSAGRTGSKPQHF. CDR3 nucleotide sequence: TGCAGTGCTGGTCGGACAGGGAGCAAGCCCCAGCATTTT.

This clonotype showed up just a few times. The CDR3 nucleotides read TGCAGTGCGAGATCGCCAGGGAAGGGTACCACCGGGGAGCTGTTTTTT. This gives the protein CSARSPGKGTTGELFF. The gene calls are TRBV20-1 and TRBJ2-2; possibly TRBD1 for D (5 bases). The germline V gene encodes CDR1 DFQATT and CDR2 SNEGSKA (reference sequence). V was cut by 6 bases and J by 4 bases, with 21 bases left in between. The CDR3 is 16 amino acids.

This clonotype was observed many times. The rearrangement links TRBV7-9 to TRBJ2-3; a weak D match, TRBD2 (6 bases). CDR3 size: 14 residues. V lost 4 bases and J lost 2, with 10 bases in between. Germline V gene data show CDR1 as SEHNR and CDR2 as FQNEAQ (reference sequence). The CDR3 region is CASSSLAVTDTQYF. The CDR3 DNA sequence: TGTGCCAGCAGCTCACTAGCAGTCACAGATACGCAGTATTTT.

This clonotype was seen a few times. The chain joins TRBV7-2 to TRBJ2-5; 9 bases fit TRBD2. Germline V gene data show CDR1 as SGHTA and CDR2 as FQGNSA. The CDR3 totals 14 residues. J lost 2 bases, V lost 7 bases, and 5 bases had no gene match. The CDR3 region has the DNA TGTGCCAGCACCCCTAGCGGGACTCAAGAGACCCAGTACTTC. Translation gives CASTPSGTQETQYF.

This clonotype was seen only once. This may stem from a read error, because a much larger clone lies one nucleotide away. The rearrangement uses TRBV5-1 and TRBJ1-4, with TRBD1 matching over 7 bases. The CDR3 extends over 13 amino acids. Looked up from germline, CDR1 is SGHRS and CDR2 is YFSETQ. Here the CDR3 DNA reads TGCGCCAACAGCCGGGGACAGAATGAAAAACTGTTTTTT. Its translation is CANSRGQNEKLFF.

This clonotype was seen repeatedly, ten times or more. The J gene is TRBJ2-7, the V gene TRBV6-9; no definite D call. Trimming removed 6 bases at V and 0 bases at J, with 9 bases between. CDR1 and CDR2 (germline): MNHGY, SVAAGI. The CDR3 sequence is 13 residues long. In DNA, the CDR3 is TGTGCCAGCAGCCCACCACCCTCCTACGAGCAGTACTTC. Protein: CASSPPPSYEQYF.

Ten or more counts support this clonotype. The J gene is TRBJ2-2, the V gene TRBV30; D may be TRBD1 (5 bases). The CDR3 has 15 amino acids. The ends were cut back, 2 bases at V and 4 bases at J, with 14 bases in the middle. Germline V gene data show CDR1 as GTSNPN and CDR2 as SVGIG (reference sequence). The CDR3 is CAWSMGRVVTGELFF. DNA of the CDR3: TGTGCCTGGAGTATGGGCAGGGTAGTCACCGGGGAGCTGTTTTTT.

Many counts were recorded for this clonotype. The chain carries TRBV14 and TRBJ2-7; no firm D call. This CDR3 is 11 amino acids long. The germline V gene encodes CDR1 SGHDN and CDR2 FVKESK. Deletions cut 1 base from V and 5 bases from J, with 3 bases between. The CDR3 nucleotides are TGTGCCAGCAGCCAAGCCCACGAGCAGTACTTC. As protein: CASSQAHEQYF.